These T cell receptor beta chains were read from a single sample in a study of response to subunit inactivated influenza vaccine. MiXCR, applied by TCRdb to the RT-PCR reads, yields one record per CDR3 protein. The sample has around 520,000 distinct CDR3 sequences, approximately 24% seen once. Source: CD4+ T cells sorted from PBMCs, taken more than 4 days after vaccination. Source of these receptors: a man in his forties or fifties who received an inactivated influenza vaccine. The CDR3 runs from the conserved cysteine through the conserved F or W. D genes are given only for firm matches. Only part of the rows carry a size: once, few, many, or a class if the clone is expanded.

clone_size	v_call	j_call	d_call	cdr3_nt	cdr3_aa
few	TRBV7-8	TRBJ2-3	TRBD1	TGTGCCAGCAGCTCTGACAGGGCCGGAACAGATACGCAGTATTTT	CASSSDRAGTDTQYF
.	TRBV11-2	TRBJ2-3	TRBD2	TGTGCCAGCAGCCAAATTAGCGGGCCGGCAGATACGCAGTATTTT	CASSQISGPADTQYF
.	TRBV7-8	TRBJ1-5	.	TGTGCCAGCAGCTTAGCGGCGGGGTCAGGTCAGCCCCAGCATTTT	CASSLAAGSGQPQHF
.	TRBV5-4	TRBJ2-3	.	TGTGCCAGCAGCTTGGTGGGGGGGCTAGCGGTGGATACGCAGTATTTT	CASSLVGGLAVDTQYF
once	TRBV9	TRBJ2-1	TRBD2	TGTGCCAGCAGCGCACCCGGGACTAGTTATAATGAGCAGTTCTTC	CASSAPGTSYNEQFF
.	TRBV4-2	TRBJ2-4	TRBD2	TGTGCCAGCAGCCAAGATTCTAGCGGGGGAAGACTAGCCAAAAACATTCAGTACTTC	CASSQDSSGGRLAKNIQYF
few	TRBV4-2	TRBJ2-5	.	TGTGCCAGCAGCCAAGACCCGACAGGAGACTGGGGGACCCAGTACTTC	CASSQDPTGDWGTQYF
few	TRBV12-3/TRBV12-4	TRBJ1-2	TRBD1	TGTGCCAGCAGTATATACCGGGACAGGGGTCATGGCTACACCTTC	CASSIYRDRGHGYTF
few	TRBV4-3	TRBJ2-3	.	TGCGCCAGCAGCCAATCCCGGGAGTACAAACTAACGCAGTATTTT	CASSQSREYKLTQYF
few	TRBV7-2	TRBJ2-1	.	TGTGCCAGCAGCTTAACGGCGGGAAGCAATGAGCAGTTCTTC	CASSLTAGSNEQFF
.	TRBV5-1	TRBJ2-3	TRBD2	TGCGCCAGCAGCTTACCTAGCGGGGCTACAGATACGCAGTATTTT	CASSLPSGATDTQYF
few	TRBV4-1	TRBJ2-1	.	TGCGCCAGCAGCCAAGGGGTCGACAATGAGCAGTTCTTC	CASSQGVDNEQFF
.	TRBV20-1	TRBJ2-7	TRBD1	TGCAGTGCTCCCCGGACAGGGGGGTGGGTCGAGCAGTACTTC	CSAPRTGGWVEQYF
few	TRBV7-8	TRBJ2-7	TRBD2	TGTGCCAGCAGCCAGCGGACTAGCGGTACTATGGGCGAGCAGTACTTC	CASSQRTSGTMGEQYF
.	TRBV15	TRBJ1-3	TRBD1	TGTGCCACCAGCACAGGGACAGCAGGAAACACCATATATTTT	CATSTGTAGNTIYF
few	TRBV5-5	TRBJ2-5	.	TGTGCCAGCAGCTTGGCGGCCCCCCGGAGGTCGGAGACCCAGTACTTC	CASSLAAPRRSETQYF
few	TRBV12-3/TRBV12-4	TRBJ1-3	TRBD1	TGTGCCAGCAGTTCAGTGACAGGGGTTGGAAACACCATATATTTT	CASSSVTGVGNTIYF
.	TRBV7-2	TRBJ2-1	TRBD2	TGTGCCAGCAGCCAATCTAGCGGGGTGAGAGTCAATGAGCAGTTCTTC	CASSQSSGVRVNEQFF
.	TRBV10-3	TRBJ2-6	.	TGTGCCATCAGTGAGAGTTATGCCCCCGGGGTGAGGGGGGCCAACGTCCTGACTTTC	CAISESYAPGVRGANVLTF
few	TRBV5-1	TRBJ1-6	TRBD1	TGCGCCAGCAGCTTGGGGTCGCGGACAGGGTGGAATTCACCCCTCCACTTT	CASSLGSRTGWNSPLHF
few	TRBV6-2/TRBV6-3	TRBJ2-3	.	TGTGCCAGCCAGCGGGCGGGCACAGATACGCAGTATTTT	CASQRAGTDTQYF
few	TRBV5-1	TRBJ2-3	TRBD1	TGCGCCAGCAGCAGGGGGACAGCGGCGATGGGCACAGATACGCAGTATTTT	CASSRGTAAMGTDTQYF
.	TRBV20-1	TRBJ2-1	TRBD2	TGCAGTGCTGCTCGAACTAGCGCCGATGAGCAGTTCTTC	CSAARTSADEQFF
few	TRBV4-2	TRBJ2-7	.	TGTGCCAGCAGCCAAGGAGGGAGGAGAACCGAGATGAACTACGAGCAGTACTTC	CASSQGGRRTEMNYEQYF
.	TRBV6-2/TRBV6-3	TRBJ2-7	TRBD2	TGTGCCAGCAGTTACCCCCTAGCGGGAGTCGTCTACGAGCAGTACTTC	CASSYPLAGVVYEQYF
.	TRBV5-1	TRBJ1-4	.	TGCGCCAGCAGCGACCCGGGACGCGGGCTGTTTTTT	CASSDPGRGLFF
.	TRBV29-1	TRBJ2-3	.	TGCAGCGTTGACCGGGGTCACGGCACAGATACGCAGTATTTT	CSVDRGHGTDTQYF
few	TRBV30	TRBJ2-4	.	TGTGCCTGGAGCGCATCAGGCAGGGTCAAAAACATTCAGTACTTC	CAWSASGRVKNIQYF
many	TRBV12-3/TRBV12-4	TRBJ2-1	TRBD2	TGTGCCAGCAGCCTCGGACTAGCGGGGGTTGAGCAGTTCTTC	CASSLGLAGVEQFF
.	TRBV2	TRBJ1-3	.	TGTGCCAGCAGTGGGACGCGTTCGGGAAACACCATATATTTT	CASSGTRSGNTIYF
few	TRBV4-3	TRBJ1-6	.	TGCGCCAGCAGCCAAGACCGGGGACAACTCCTCCACTTT	CASSQDRGQLLHF
.	TRBV20-1	TRBJ1-1	TRBD1	TGCAGTGCTAGACTCCCTAGGGGGCGTGGATGGACTGAAGCTTTCTTT	CSARLPRGRGWTEAFF
many	TRBV12-3/TRBV12-4	TRBJ1-1	.	TGTGCCAGCAGTCCATCGGGCTTCCCGAACACTGAAGCTTTCTTT	CASSPSGFPNTEAFF
.	TRBV5-1	TRBJ2-5	.	TGCGCCAGCAGCGTGGCCGGGGGATATCAAGAGACCCAGTACTTC	CASSVAGGYQETQYF
.	TRBV20-1	TRBJ2-3	.	TGCAGTGCTTCGAGACTCAACACAGATACGCAGTATTTT	CSASRLNTDTQYF
.	TRBV29-1	TRBJ1-1	TRBD1	TGCAGCGTTGAAGTTAGGGGGCGAAACACTGAAGCTTTCTTT	CSVEVRGRNTEAFF
few	TRBV5-1	TRBJ2-3	.	TGCGCCAGCAGCTTGGAGGGGACCAACACAGATACGCAGTATTTT	CASSLEGTNTDTQYF
few	TRBV28	TRBJ1-2	.	TGTGCCAGCACCCGTGGGGGGTTGGATGGCTACACCTTC	CASTRGGLDGYTF
few	TRBV10-2	TRBJ2-6	.	TGCGCCAGCTCTGGGACATCCGGGGCCAACGTCCTGACTTTC	CASSGTSGANVLTF
few	TRBV12-3/TRBV12-4	TRBJ1-1	.	TGTGCCACCGGGTTGGGCGCTGAAGCTTTCTTT	CATGLGAEAFF
few	TRBV11-1	TRBJ2-1	.	TGTGCCAGCACCGGAAGCTCCTACAATGAGCAGTTCTTC	CASTGSSYNEQFF